A selection of T cell receptor beta chains follows, all from one sample in a study of early stage breast cancer tumors. Generated by immunoSEQ multiplex PCR, the TCRdb table keeps only in-frame clones and is missing some. The table has around 60,000 clones, 60% to 85% seen once. The sample comprised blood. The receptors shown here come from a person aged 25 to 40 with breast cancer. Both conserved end residues are part of each CDR3. A D gene is named only where the DNA matches it firmly. Clone size is shown for a subset of rows, as once, few, many or a class of expanded clone.

>-|TRBV4-2|TRBD2|TRBJ2-7
CASSPGLGPDEQYF
TGTGCCAGCAGCCCAGGACTAGGTCCTGACGAGCAGTACTTC
>once|TRBV6-6|-|TRBJ2-1
CASSGTREVNEQFF
TGTGCCAGTTCCGGGACCCGAGAGGTTAATGAGCAGTTCTTC
>-|TRBV7-8|-|TRBJ2-2
CASSLVGPGSTGELFF
TGTGCCAGCAGCTTAGTAGGCCCAGGGAGCACCGGGGAGCTGTTTTTT
>-|TRBV6-1|-|TRBJ2-1
CASSEFSGYNEQFF
TGTGCCAGCAGTGAATTTAGCGGCTACAATGAGCAGTTCTTC
>-|TRBV5-4|-|TRBJ2-5
CASSRTQGMGETQYF
TGTGCCAGCAGCCGTACCCAGGGGATGGGAGAGACCCAGTACTTC
>-|TRBV12-5|-|TRBJ1-6
CASGFEGDSPLHF
TGTGCTAGTGGTTTTGAAGGGGACTCACCCCTCCACTTT
>-|TRBV28|-|TRBJ1-2
CASSLKKYGYTF
TGTGCCAGCAGTTTAAAAAAATATGGCTACACCTTC
>-|TRBV30|-|TRBJ1-2
CAWRQEVPNYGYTF
TGTGCCTGGAGACAAGAGGTGCCGAACTATGGCTACACCTTC
>-|TRBV13|TRBD2|TRBJ2-1
CASSGTGTSGYNEQFF
TGTGCCAGCAGCGGAACCGGGACTAGCGGGTACAATGAGCAGTTCTTC
>once|TRBV4-2|TRBD2|TRBJ2-1
CASAGLAGYNEQFF
TGTGCCAGCGCGGGACTAGCGGGCTACAATGAGCAGTTCTTC
>-|TRBV6-6|TRBD1|TRBJ1-6
CASSPPGTGSNSPLHF
TGTGCCAGCAGCCCCCCCGGGACAGGGAGTAATTCACCCCTCCACTTT
>-|TRBV5-1|-|TRBJ2-5
CASSLERKGETQYF
TGCGCCAGCAGCTTGGAACGGAAGGGGGAGACCCAGTACTTC
>-|TRBV11-2|TRBD2|TRBJ2-5
CASSRGSWGPETQYF
TGTGCCAGCAGCCGCGGGAGTTGGGGACCAGAGACCCAGTACTTC
>-|TRBV19|-|TRBJ1-1
CASTLQGALEAFF
TGTGCCAGTACCCTACAGGGCGCTCTTGAAGCTTTCTTT
>-|TRBV7-6|TRBD2|TRBJ2-1
CASSSQPRRLAGGYNEQFF
TGTGCCAGCAGCTCCCAACCGAGGAGACTAGCGGGAGGGTACAATGAGCAGTTCTTC
>-|TRBV28|-|TRBJ1-2
CASSFGRAYGYTF
TGTGCCAGCAGTTTTGGACGGGCGTATGGCTACACCTTC
>-|TRBV27|-|TRBJ2-1
CASSPNNEQFF
TGTGCCAGCAGCCCAAACAATGAGCAGTTCTTC
>-|TRBV10-3|TRBD1|TRBJ1-4
CAINGQEGEKLFF
TGTGCCATCAATGGACAGGAGGGAGAAAAACTGTTTTTT
>few|TRBV7-2|-|TRBJ2-7
CASSTAGLLASYEQYF
TGTGCCAGCAGCACAGCTGGACTATTAGCCTCCTACGAGCAGTACTTC
>-|TRBV29-1|TRBD1|TRBJ1-2
CSVSGQGNGYTF
TGCAGCGTTTCGGGACAGGGGAATGGCTACACCTTC